This T cell receptor (beta chain) is from a study of blood T cell repertoires in COVID-19. Sequencing used immunoSEQ multiplex PCR; TCRdb keeps in-frame clones, though not all of them. Of hundreds of thousands of clones listed, around 87% were seen once; the top ten hold around 15%. Sequencing was carried out using PBMCs or T cells enriched from blood (not recorded which). The source is a man under 40 who had been exposed to COVID-19.

The CDR3 protein is CASSYSGMTGSWDIQYF. In DNA, the CDR3 is TGTGCCAGCAGCTACTCGGGAATGACAGGGTCTTGGGACATTCAGTACTTC. The chain employs TRBV3-1 (or the pseudogene TRBV3-2) and TRBJ2-4, with 7 bases matching TRBD1. J gave up 8 bases and V 5 bases, and 18 bases lay outside the gene matches. The CDR3 length is 17 residues. The germline V gene encodes CDR1 LGHDT and CDR2 YNNKEL (reference sequence).